Following are 8 T cell receptor beta chains from one sample sequenced in a study of early T cells in non-severe SARS-CoV-2 infection. In TCRdb, the 5' RACE reads were re-called with MiXCR into one record per CDR3 protein. The sample lists under 85,000 distinct CDR3 sequences, about 13% seen once, with around 4.8% in the top ten. Sequenced material: whole blood. These receptors were taken from an adult who was a healthcare worker with PCR-confirmed SARS-CoV-2 infection or an uninfected control (not recorded which).

The genes are TRBV7-9 and TRBJ2-3, with 9 positions matching TRBD1. The V gene end was trimmed by 4 bases and the J gene end by 4 bases; junction bases not matched to a gene: 6. This CDR3 has 15 residues. CDR1 is SEHNR, CDR2 FQNEAQ, per germline (reference sequence). CDR3 in amino acids: CASSSGQGRADTQYF. CDR3 coding DNA: TGTGCCAGCAGCTCGGGACAGGGTAGGGCAGATACGCAGTATTTT.

This clonotype was seen repeatedly, ten times or more. This chain joins TRBV20-1 and TRBJ2-7, with D possibly TRBD2 on 7 matching bases. Trimming removed 6 bases from V and 9 bases from J, with 24 bases in between. Germline lookup yields CDR1 DFQATT and CDR2 SNEGSKA (reference sequence). This CDR3 spans 14 amino acids. CDR3 in DNA: TGCAGTGCCCCCGACCGCGGGGGCCCGATAGGGCAGTACTTC. Residues: CSAPDRGGPIGQYF.

Many counts were recorded for this clonotype. The V and J genes are TRBV11-2 and TRBJ1-1; unclear D gene. CDR1 is SGHAT and CDR2 is FQNNGV in the germline V gene. There are 13 residues in the CDR3. Trimming removed 4 bases from V and 4 bases from J, with 10 bases in between. In nucleotides, the CDR3 is TGTGCCAGCAGCTCCCAACGGGGCACTGAAGCTTTCTTT. It translates to CASSSQRGTEAFF.

This clonotype was recorded many times. The V and J genes are TRBV7-6 and TRBJ2-6; D is unclear. In germline, CDR1 is SGHVS, CDR2 FNYEAQ. This CDR3 is built from 20 residues. Trimming removed 2 bases from V and 0 bases from J, with 20 bases in between. The CDR3 coding sequence is TGTGCCAGCAGCTTACGCCCCCTGCAGACACTTCTCTCTGGGGCCAACGTCCTGACTTTC. Protein: CASSLRPLQTLLSGANVLTF.

This clonotype was seen ten or more times. The CDR3 bases are TGTGCCAGCAGCCCTGATTCACCCCTCCACTTT. Encoded protein: CASSPDSPLHF. The chain has TRBV7-9 and TRBJ1-6; D is uncertain. V was pared by 5 bases and J by 8 bases, with 4 bases between. The CDR3 extends over 11 amino acids. Germline V CDR1 and CDR2: SEHNR, FQNEAQ (reference sequence).

This clonotype was counted a few times. An end of the junction differs from the germline gene, which may be a read error. This rearrangement joins TRBV6-5 to TRBJ1-1, with D uncertain. From germline, CDR1 is MNHEY and CDR2 SVGAGI. This CDR3 contains 16 residues. The CDR3 DNA is TGTGCCAGTAGTTACTCGGCTGGCGGGGTGAACACTGAAGCTTTCTTT. Its translation: CASSYSAGGVNTEAFF.

The sample holds a few counts of this clonotype. V usage is TRBV5-5 and J usage is TRBJ2-7; D gene uncertain. Germline CDR1 SGHKS, CDR2 YYEKEE (reference sequence). V lost 2 bases, J lost 4 bases, and 13 bases lay in between. This CDR3 region has 14 residues. CDR3 bases: TGTGCCAGCAGCTTACCCTCAAAACCTTACGAGCAGTACTTC. Its translation is CASSLPSKPYEQYF. Full variable domain (remainder filled in from reference TRBV5-5 and TRBJ2-7): DAGVTQSPTHLIKTRGQQVTLRCSPISGHKSVSWYQQVLGQGPQFIFQYYEKEERGRGNFPDRFSARQFPNYSSELNVNALLLGDSALYLCASSLPSKPYEQYFGPGTRLTVT.

This clonotype showed up just a few times. The chain employs TRBV10-3 and TRBJ2-7; 8 bases match TRBD1. Germline assignment: CDR1 ENHRY and CDR2 SYGVKD. The CDR3 covers 13 residues. V was pared by 6 bases and J by 7 bases, with 8 bases of the junction left unmatched. Written as DNA, the CDR3 is TGTGCCATCAGAGTAGACAGGGGATGGGAGCAGTACTTC. Its translation: CAIRVDRGWEQYF.